Below, one T cell receptor beta chain is given with its context. As yet, its antigen is unknown. This CDR3 region has 15 residues. Trimming pared 0 bases from V and 3 bases from J, leaving 12 bases between. Germline V gene lookup returns CDR1 DFQATT and CDR2 SNEGSKA (reference sequence). This record comes from a study of Graves' ophthalmopathy and Graves' hyperthyroidism. The study, taken as a whole, reports: Thyroid clonotypes that were expanded above 0.001 frequency mostly also appeared in blood. In predicting ophthalmopathy progression, the model reached about 71% sensitivity and roughly 75% specificity.

Ineligible for inclusion were patients with other autoimmune diseases, uncontrolled infections, pregnancy or lactation. It was on clinical symptoms, serum thyroxine, TRAb, thyroid ultrasound and orbital computed tomography that diagnosis relied. RNA transcripts were the source from which TCR beta CDR3 regions were amplified. HTBI-primed RT-PCR formed the first round, and a multiplex PCR formed the second. Each CDR3 protein gets one entry after TCRdb re-called the multiplex PCR reads with MiXCR. This repertoire shows approximately 700,000 distinct CDR3 sequences, 40% found once; its top ten account for less than 55%.

This chain links TRBV20-1 with TRBJ1-5; D unclear. The source is an adult man with Graves' ophthalmopathy. Sequencing used peripheral blood. CDR3 sequence (DNA): TGCAGTGCTAGAGATCCGCAGCCTTACAATCAGCCCCAGCATTTT. Its protein product is CSARDPQPYNQPQHF.